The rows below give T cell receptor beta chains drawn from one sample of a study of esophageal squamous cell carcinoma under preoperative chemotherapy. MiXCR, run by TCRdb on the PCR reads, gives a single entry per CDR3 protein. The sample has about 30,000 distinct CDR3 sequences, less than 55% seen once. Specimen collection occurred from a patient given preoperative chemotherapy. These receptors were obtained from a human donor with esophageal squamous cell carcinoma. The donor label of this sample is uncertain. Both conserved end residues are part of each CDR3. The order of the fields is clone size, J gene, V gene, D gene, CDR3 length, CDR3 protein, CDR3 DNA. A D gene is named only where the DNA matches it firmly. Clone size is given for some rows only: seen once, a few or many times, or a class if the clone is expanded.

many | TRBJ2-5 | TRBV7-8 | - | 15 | CASSSGRGSYNEQYF | TGTGCCAGCAGCTCGGGACGGGGGTCCTACAATGAGCAGTACTTC
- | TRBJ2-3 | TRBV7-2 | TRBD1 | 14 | CGVRGQCSKDTQYF | TGTGGCGTCAGGGGGCAGTGTTCCAAAGATACGCAGTACTTT
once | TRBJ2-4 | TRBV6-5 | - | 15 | CAGGYGARAKEIQYF | TGTGCCGGGGGTTACGGGGCGCGAGCCAAAGAGATTCAGTACTTC
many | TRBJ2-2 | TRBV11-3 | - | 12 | CASSFRTGELFF | TGTGCCAGCAGCTTTCGAACCGGGGAGCTGTTTTTT
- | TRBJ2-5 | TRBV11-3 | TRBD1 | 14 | CASSIGQGGETQYF | TGTGCCAGCAGCATAGGACAGGGGGGGGAGACCCAGTACTTC
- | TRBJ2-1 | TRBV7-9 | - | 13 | CANSRPSSYEQFF | TGTGCCAACAGCCGACCTAGTAGCTATGAGCAGTTCTTC
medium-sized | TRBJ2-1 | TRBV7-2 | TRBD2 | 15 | CASSSTSGRRDEQFF | TGTGCCAGCAGCAGTACTAGCGGGAGAAGAGATGAGCAGTTCTTC
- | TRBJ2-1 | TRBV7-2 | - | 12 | CAGSDGTGEQFF | TGCGCGGGCAGTGACGGCACCGGGGAGCAGTTCTTC
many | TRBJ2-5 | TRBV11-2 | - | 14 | CASSLELAIETQYF | TGTGCCAGCAGCTTAGAGTTAGCGATAGAGACCCAGTACTTC
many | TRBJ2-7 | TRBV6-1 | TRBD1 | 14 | CASSTPQGANEQYF | TGTGCCAGCAGCACACCCCAGGGGGCCAATGAGCAGTACTTC
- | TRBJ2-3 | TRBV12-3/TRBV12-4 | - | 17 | CANSRGLLAVGTGAQYF | TGTGCCAACAGTCGGGGGTTGCTGGCGGTAGGTACCGGTGCGCAGTATTTT
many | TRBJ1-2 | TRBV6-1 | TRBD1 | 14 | CASSPGQGTNGYTF | TGTGCCAGCAGCCCCGGACAGGGGACGAATGGCTACACCTTC
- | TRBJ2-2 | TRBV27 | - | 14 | CASRVPGDTGELFF | TGTGCCAGCAGGGTACCAGGGGACACCGGGGAGCTGTTTTTT
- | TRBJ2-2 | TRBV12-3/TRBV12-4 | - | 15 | CASSARGVWTEAQFF | TGTGCCAGCAGTGCCCGGGGGGTATGGACAGAGGCGCAGTTTTTT
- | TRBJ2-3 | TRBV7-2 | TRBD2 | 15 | CASSPSGVLAETQFF | TGTGCCAGCAGCCCTAGCGGGGTCCTAGCCGAGACGCAGTTTTTT
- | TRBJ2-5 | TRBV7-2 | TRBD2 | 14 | CAGSGGGTQETQYF | TGTGCGGGCAGCGGGGGCGGGACACAGGAGACCCAGTACTTC
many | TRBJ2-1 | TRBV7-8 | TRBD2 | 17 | CASSPWAGEVSIYEQFF | TGTGCCAGCAGCCCCTGGGCGGGAGAGGTTTCTATTTACGAGCAGTTCTTC
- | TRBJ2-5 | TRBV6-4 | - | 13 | CASSFDRRGTQYF | TGTGCCAGCAGCTTCGACAGGAGAGGGACCCAGTACTTC
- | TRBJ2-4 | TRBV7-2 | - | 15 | CASRFGGRGQNTQYF | TGTGCCAGCAGGTTCGGGGGCCGGGGCCAAAACACCCAGTACTTC
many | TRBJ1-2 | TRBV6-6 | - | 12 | CASSYGGEGYTF | TGTGCCAGCAGTTACGGGGGGGAGGGCTACACCTTC
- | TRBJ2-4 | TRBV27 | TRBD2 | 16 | CASSAWVGGTKNIQYF | TGTGCCAGCAGTGCTTGGGTGGGAGGGACCAAAAACATTCAGTACTTC
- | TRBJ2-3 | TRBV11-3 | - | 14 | CASSFSSDTDTQYF | TGTGCCAGCAGCTTTTCTAGCGACACAGATACGCAGTATTTT
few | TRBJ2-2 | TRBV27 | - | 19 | CASSRRGVVTSRRTGELFF | TGTGCCAGCAGTCGCAGGGGGGTGGTGACTAGCCGTAGAACCGGGGAGCTGTTTTTT
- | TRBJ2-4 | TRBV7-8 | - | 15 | CARGTGGLAQNIQYF | TGTGCCAGGGGGACGGGGGGCCTAGCCCAAAACATCCAGTACTTC
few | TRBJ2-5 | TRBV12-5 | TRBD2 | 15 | CASGFGGSAQETQYF | TGTGCTAGTGGTTTTGGCGGGAGTGCCCAAGAGACCCAGTACTTC
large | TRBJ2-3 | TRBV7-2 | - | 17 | CASSNTIAAGRTDTQYF | TGTGCCAGCAGCAATACGATAGCGGCTGGGAGGACAGATACGCAGTATTTT
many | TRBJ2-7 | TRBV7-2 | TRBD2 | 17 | CASSRGLAGGPGYEQYF | TGTGCCAGCAGCCGGGGTCTAGCGGGAGGCCCAGGATACGAGCAGTACTTC
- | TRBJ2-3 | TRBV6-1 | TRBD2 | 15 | CARGPGLGAIDMQYF | TGTGCCCGCGGCCCGGGACTAGGAGCGATAGACATGCAGTATTTT
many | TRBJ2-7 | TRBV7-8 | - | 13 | CASSRTSSYEQYF | TGTGCCAGCAGCCGGACTTCCTCCTACGAGCAGTACTTC
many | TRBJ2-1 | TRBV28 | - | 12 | CASRDLGTEQFF | TGTGCCAGCAGGGACCTAGGTACTGAGCAGTTCTTC
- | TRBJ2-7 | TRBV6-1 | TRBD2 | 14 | CASRRLAGVYEQYF | TGTGCCAGCAGGAGACTAGCGGGAGTGTACGAGCAGTACTTC
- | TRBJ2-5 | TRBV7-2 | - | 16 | CASTGQGGRGQETQYF | TGTGCCAGCACCGGGCAGGGGGGCCGAGGCCAAGAGACGCAGTACTTT
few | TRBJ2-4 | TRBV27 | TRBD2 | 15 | CASSTGTSAFNEQYF | TGTGCCAGCAGCACCGGGACTAGCGCCTTCAATGAGCAGTACTTC
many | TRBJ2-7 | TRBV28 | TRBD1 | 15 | CANSHAGTGDGEQYF | TGTGCCAACAGCCACGCCGGGACAGGGGATGGCGAGCAGTACTTC
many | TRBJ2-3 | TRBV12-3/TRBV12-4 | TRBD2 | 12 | CASSLAGTRQYF | TGTGCCAGCAGTTTGGCCGGGACTAGGCAGTATTTT
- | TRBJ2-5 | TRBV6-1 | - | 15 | CASSEDGGWGETQYF | TGTGCCAGCAGTGAAGACGGAGGGTGGGGGGAGACCCAGTACTTC
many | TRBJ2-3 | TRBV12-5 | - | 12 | CASGSPGGTQYF | TGTGCTAGTGGTTCGCCGGGGGGCACGCAGTATTTT
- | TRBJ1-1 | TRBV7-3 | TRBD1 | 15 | CASSPRQGPNTEAFF | TGTGCCAGCAGCCCGCGACAGGGGCCTAACACTGAAGCTTTCTTT
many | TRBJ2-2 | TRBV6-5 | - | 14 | CASSPRVGTGELFF | TGTGCCAGCAGCCCACGTGTGGGCACCGGGGAGCTGTTTTTT
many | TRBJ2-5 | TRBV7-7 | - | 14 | CASSFGGRGNEQYF | TGTGCTAGCAGCTTCGGCGGACGAGGCAATGAGCAGTACTTC
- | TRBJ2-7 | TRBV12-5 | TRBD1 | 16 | CASGLGGTGGPYEQYF | TGTGCTAGTGGTTTGGGCGGGACAGGGGGTCCCTACGAGCAGTACTTC
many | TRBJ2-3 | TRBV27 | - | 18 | CASSYRRGQHQSTDTQYF | TGTGCCAGCAGTTACCGCCGGGGGCAGCACCAAAGCACAGATACGCAGTATTTT
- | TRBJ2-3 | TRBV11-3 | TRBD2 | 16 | CASSFVFVGGGDTQYF | TGTGCCAGCAGCTTTGTGTTTGTGGGGGGGGGAGATACGCAGTATTTT
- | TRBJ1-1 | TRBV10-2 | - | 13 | CATSEADRPKAFF | TGCGCCACCAGCGAGGCAGACCGCCCAAAAGCTTTCTTT
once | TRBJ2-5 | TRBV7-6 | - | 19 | CARSLCAGIGGRDQETQYF | TGTGCCAGGAGCTTGTGTGCGGGGATCGGGGGCCGTGACCAAGAGACCCAGTACTTC
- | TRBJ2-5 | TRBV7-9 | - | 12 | CASSFVGETQYF | TGTGCCAGCAGCTTTGTAGGGGAGACCCAGTACTTC
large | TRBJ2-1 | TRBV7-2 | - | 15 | CASSFPGSGVDEQFF | TGTGCCAGCAGCTTTCCCGGCTCGGGGGTGGATGAGCAGTTCTTC
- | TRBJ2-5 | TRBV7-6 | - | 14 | CASGLDVDQATQHF | TGTGCCAGCGGCTTAGACGTGGACCAAGCGACCCAGCACTTC
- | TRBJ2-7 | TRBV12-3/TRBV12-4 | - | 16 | CASSLEGLGGTDTQYF | TGTGCCAGCAGTTTAGAGGGACTGGGAGGCACAGATACGCAGTACTTC
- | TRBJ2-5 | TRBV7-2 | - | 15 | CAAGPGGGGRETQYF | TGTGCCGCGGGCCCCGGGGGCGGGGGCCGAGAGACCCAGTACTTC
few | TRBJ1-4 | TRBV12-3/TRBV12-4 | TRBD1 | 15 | CASSSDRALGKMVFF | TGTGCCAGCAGTTCCGACAGGGCTCTAGGAAAAATGGTGTTTTTT
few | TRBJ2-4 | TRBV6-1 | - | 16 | CASSEFWGSYKDTQYF | TGTGCCAGCAGTGAATTTTGGGGAAGCTACAAAGATACGCAGTACTTC
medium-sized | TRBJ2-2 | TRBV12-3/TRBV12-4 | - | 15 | CASSFTTVNTGELFF | TGTGCCAGCAGTTTTACAACAGTGAACACCGGGGAGCTGTTTTTT
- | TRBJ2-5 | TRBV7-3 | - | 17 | CASSLGLGGGDKNTQYF | TGTGCCAGTAGCTTGGGGCTCGGGGGCGGTGACAAAAACACCCAGTACTTC
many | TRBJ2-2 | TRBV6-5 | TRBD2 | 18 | CASTNPPLAGGSTGELFF | TGTGCCAGCACCAATCCCCCGCTAGCGGGAGGCTCCACCGGGGAGCTGTTTTTT
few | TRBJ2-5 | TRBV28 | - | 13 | CASSSPDRRSRYF | TGTGCCAGCAGTTCACCCGACAGGAGGTCTCGGTACTTC
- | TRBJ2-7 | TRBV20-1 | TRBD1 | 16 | CSARDLYGTGTYEQYF | TGCAGTGCTAGAGATCTCTATGGGACAGGGACCTACGAGCAGTACTTC
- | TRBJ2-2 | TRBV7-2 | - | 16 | CASSKGLAVNTGAQFF | TGTGCCAGCAGCAAAGGACTGGCTGTCAACACCGGGGCGCAGTTTTTT